The clone carrying this T cell receptor beta chain has a count of ten or more. The source of the sample is a study of molecular identifiers for immune sequencing clone quantification. TCRdb re-analysed the PCR reads in MiXCR, keeping a single row per CDR3 protein. The profile shows some 590,000 distinct CDR3 sequences, about 25% of them singletons. Sequenced material: naive CD8+ T cells from blood, with Jurkat cell RNA spiked in. Indicated subset: FACS-sorted CD8+CD4-CCR7+CD45RA+ naive T cells. The TCR comes from a human donor in good health. Some libraries in this study had Jurkat cell RNA spiked in.

The CDR3 spells CASSSNDRGADTGELFF. In DNA form, the CDR3 reads TGTGCCAGCAGTTCAAACGACAGGGGAGCGGACACCGGGGAGCTGTTTTTT. The chain carries TRBV12-3 or TRBV12-4 and TRBJ2-2, with 8 bases identical to TRBD1. V was pared by 4 bases and J by 3 bases, with 10 bases of the junction left unmatched. CDR3 size: 17 residues.